This is a list of T cell receptor beta chains from one sample in a study of shared clonotypes between healthy human individuals. TCRdb keeps only in-frame clones here, not all; method: immunoSEQ multiplex PCR. The sample holds 1,400,000 or so clones, less than 99% seen once. Sequenced: naive CD4+ T cells sorted from blood. These receptors were obtained from a man younger than 45 in good health. Each CDR3 is given with its conserved first and last residue. Each record gives: clone size, V gene, D gene, J gene, CDR3 DNA, CDR3 protein. A D gene is named only where the DNA matches it firmly. Rows give clone size only sometimes, using once, few, many, or a class for an expanded clone.

>.|TRBV9|.|TRBJ2-1
TGTGCCAGCAGCCTCGGGGATGGCACGGTCTATGAGCAGTTCTTC
CASSLGDGTVYEQFF
>.|TRBV7-9|.|TRBJ1-2
TGTGCCAGCAGCTCGTGGGGAATGGAATCCTATGGCTACACCTTC
CASSSWGMESYGYTF
>.|TRBV15|.|TRBJ2-2
TGTGCCACCAGCAGGGACGTGGGAAGAGGTAGCACCGGGGAGCTGTTTTTT
CATSRDVGRGSTGELFF
>.|TRBV6-1|.|TRBJ1-2
TGTGCCAGCAGTGAGGGGGGTCTGGGCTACACCTTC
CASSEGGLGYTF
>.|TRBV4-1|.|TRBJ2-5
TGCGCCAGCAGCCAATGGGCAGGGGTGGGCCAAGAGACCCAGTACTTC
CASSQWAGVGQETQYF
>.|TRBV29-1|TRBD1|TRBJ2-5
TGCAGCGTTTCGGGACAGGGGAGTAAAAAGACCCAGTACTTC
CSVSGQGSKKTQYF
>.|TRBV2|.|TRBJ1-5
TGTGCCAGCAACAGGGAGAAAAATCAGCCCCAGCATTTT
CASNREKNQPQHF
>.|TRBV7-6|TRBD1|TRBJ2-2
TGTGCCAGCAGCTGGGACAGGGTTAGGACCGGGGAGCTGTTTTTT
CASSWDRVRTGELFF
>.|TRBV28|TRBD1|TRBJ1-2
TGTGCCAGCAGTTTACATGGGACAGGGTTGGGGACTAACTATGGCTACACCTTC
CASSLHGTGLGTNYGYTF
>.|TRBV5-6|.|TRBJ2-1
TGTGCCAGCAGCTCTTTGACAAATGGGAATGAGCAGTTCTTC
CASSSLTNGNEQFF
>once|TRBV18|.|TRBJ2-1
TGTGCCAGCTCACGGGCAGGGGCGGGGATAAGCAATGAGCAGTTCTTC
CASSRAGAGISNEQFF
>.|TRBV10-2|TRBD2|TRBJ2-3
TGCGCCAGCCGGGGACTAGCGGGAGCAGATACGCAGTATTTT
CASRGLAGADTQYF
>.|TRBV11-2|TRBD1|TRBJ1-2
TGTGCCAGCAGCTTAGATCCCCTCTGGACAGGGCAAAATGGCTACACCTTC
CASSLDPLWTGQNGYTF
>.|TRBV5-1|TRBD2|TRBJ2-7
TGCGCCAGCAGCTCGGGAGGCACCTACGAGCAGTACTTC
CASSSGGTYEQYF
>.|TRBV7-6|.|TRBJ2-3
TGTGCCAGCAGCTTAGGGGTGAGCACGGGTCTGTCAATGGCAGATACGCAGTATTTT
CASSLGVSTGLSMADTQYF
>.|TRBV5-1|.|TRBJ1-5
TGCGCCAGCAGCTTGGGGGCAGGGGGCAATCAGCCCCAGCATTTT
CASSLGAGGNQPQHF
>.|TRBV7-2|.|TRBJ2-5
TGTGCCAGCAGCTCCGCCTGGGAGACCCAGTACTTC
CASSSAWETQYF
>.|TRBV18|.|TRBJ2-3
TGTGCCAGCTCACCCCAGCGGGCTTCGGATACGCAGTATTTT
CASSPQRASDTQYF
>once|TRBV9|.|TRBJ2-5
TGTGCCAGCAGCGTAGTTGGACAAGAGACCCAGTACTTC
CASSVVGQETQYF
>.|TRBV29-1|TRBD2|TRBJ2-7
TGCAGCGTTGGCCCTAGCGGGAACGAGCAGTACTTC
CSVGPSGNEQYF
>.|TRBV11-3|.|TRBJ1-1
TGTGCCAGCAGCAACATGGACAACAACACTGAAGCTTTCTTT
CASSNMDNNTEAFF
>.|TRBV7-9|.|TRBJ2-1
TGTGCCACCTCGTTTCGGGAATCCCCCGCTTACAATGAGCAGTTCTTC
CATSFRESPAYNEQFF
>.|TRBV7-2|.|TRBJ2-5
TGTGCCAGCAGTCGGGGAATTTACCAAGAGACCCAGTACTTC
CASSRGIYQETQYF
>.|TRBV6-5|.|TRBJ1-1
TGTGCCAGCAGTTACTCCCCCCAGGGCAACACTGAAGCTTTCTTT
CASSYSPQGNTEAFF
>.|TRBV7-3|.|TRBJ2-7
TGTGCCAGCAGCACAACTAGCACGGGCGAGCAGTACTTC
CASSTTSTGEQYF
>.|TRBV27|.|TRBJ2-1
TGTGCCAGCAGTTTGGGGGGGCATGGGAACAATGAGCAGTTCTTC
CASSLGGHGNNEQFF
>.|TRBV28|.|TRBJ2-7
TGTGCCAGCAGTTTAGGGGGTGAGGAGGAGCAGTACTTC
CASSLGGEEEQYF
>.|TRBV5-1|.|TRBJ2-2
TGCGCCAGCAGCTTGGTTAGGGCGGACACCGGGGAGCTGTTTTTT
CASSLVRADTGELFF
>.|TRBV25-1|.|TRBJ2-1
TGTGCCAGCAGTGAATATGGTCGACTTAGCTCCTACAATGAGCAGTTCTTC
CASSEYGRLSSYNEQFF
>.|TRBV7-2|TRBD2|TRBJ2-1
TGTGCCAGCAGCTTAGCTCGTCTAGCGGGAGGGAATGAGCAGTTCTTC
CASSLARLAGGNEQFF
>once|TRBV7-9|.|TRBJ2-7
TGTGCCAGCAGCTCAACCGGGACACTACCATACGAGCAGTACTTC
CASSSTGTLPYEQYF
>.|TRBV7-9|.|TRBJ2-3
TGTGCCAGCAGCCCCCGTGGGGAGCTAGATACGCAGTATTTT
CASSPRGELDTQYF
>.|TRBV6-5|.|TRBJ2-5
TGTGCCAGCAGTTACGCCCGGACCCAGTACTTC
CASSYARTQYF
>.|TRBV20-1|.|TRBJ2-1
TGCAGTGCTACGAGAAATGAGCAGTTCTTC
CSATRNEQFF
>.|TRBV29-1|TRBD1|TRBJ1-1
TGCAGCGCCGCAACAGGGGTGGCGGGTGCTTTCTTT
CSAATGVAGAFF
>.|TRBV27|.|TRBJ2-7
TGTGCCAGCAGTTTGTTTCTGGGCAGACCCTACGAGCAGTACTTC
CASSLFLGRPYEQYF
>.|TRBV7-3|TRBD2|TRBJ2-1
TGTGCCAGCAGCTTAATAGGCGGGAGGGCCATATCAAATGAGCAGTTCTTC
CASSLIGGRAISNEQFF
>.|TRBV11-3|.|TRBJ2-5
TGTGCCAGCAGCTTAAGCCGGCACCAAGAGACCCAGTACTTC
CASSLSRHQETQYF
>.|TRBV6-1|.|TRBJ1-1
TGTGCCAGCAGTGTAGAGAAGAACACTGAAGCTTTCTTT
CASSVEKNTEAFF
>once|TRBV11-2|TRBD2|TRBJ2-5
TGTGCCAGCAGCTTATTCGTGCGGGAGGGGCGGATCCTACAAGAGACCCAGTACTTC
CASSLFVREGRILQETQYF
>once|TRBV10-1|.|TRBJ2-3
TGCGCCAGCAACAACAGGGCCCCAGATACGCAGTATTTT
CASNNRAPDTQYF
>.|TRBV18|TRBD1|TRBJ1-1
TGTGCCAGCTCTACCGCTCCGGGACAGGGGGATTGGACTGAAGCTTTCTTT
CASSTAPGQGDWTEAFF
>.|TRBV7-9|TRBD2|TRBJ2-1
TGTGCCAGCAGCTTAACCTGGGGTAGCGGGAAACTGAATGAGCAGTTCTTC
CASSLTWGSGKLNEQFF
>.|TRBV28|TRBD2|TRBJ2-3
TGTGCCAGCTCCCGACCGGCGGGAGGGGCAGATACGCAGTATTTT
CASSRPAGGADTQYF
>.|TRBV7-2|.|TRBJ2-5
TGTGCCAGCAGCCTGGACGTATCCTCCCAAGAGACCCAGTACTTC
CASSLDVSSQETQYF
>.|TRBV5-4|.|TRBJ2-2
TGTGCCAGCAGCCCCCGCTGGTCGAACACCGGGGAGCTGTTTTTT
CASSPRWSNTGELFF
>.|TRBV27|.|TRBJ2-1
TGTGCCAGCAGTACCCTTCGCCTGCGGGATCGAGGGGTCAACGAGCAGTTCTTC
CASSTLRLRDRGVNEQFF
>.|TRBV6-5|.|TRBJ2-7
TGTGCCAGCAGTTACGGGGGTACAGGGCGGTCCGAGCAGTACTTC
CASSYGGTGRSEQYF
>.|TRBV6-5|.|TRBJ1-3
TGTGCCAGCAGCACAGGGAGAACCTCTGGAAACACCATATATTTT
CASSTGRTSGNTIYF
>.|TRBV7-9|TRBD1|TRBJ1-5
TGTGCCAGCAGCTTGACAGGGGACCATAATCAGCCCCAGCATTTT
CASSLTGDHNQPQHF
>.|TRBV7-9|TRBD1|TRBJ2-1
TGTGCCAGCAGCCGCGGACAGGGTAAGCAGTTCTTC
CASSRGQGKQFF
>.|TRBV28|.|TRBJ1-5
TGTGCCAGCTTGGCAGGCCATTATAGCAATCAGCCCCAGCATTTT
CASLAGHYSNQPQHF